Shown below are 32 T cell receptor beta chains from a single sample sequenced in a study of monozygotic twins with inflammatory bowel disease. TCRdb derives one entry per CDR3 protein from the 5' RACE reads, leaving out DNA. This table lists 350,000 to 550,000 distinct CDR3 sequences. Sequencing used blood. Receptor source: a human donor with ulcerative colitis or Crohn's disease, or a healthy co-twin of an affected twin (not recorded which).

The chain is built from TRBV6-1 and TRBJ2-5; TCRdb gives TRBD1 as the D gene, but with no DNA this cannot be confirmed. The CDR3 has 15 amino acids. Germline CDR1 and CDR2: MNHNS and SASEGT. The CDR3 region is CASSEARGGWETQYF.

The chain uses TRBV20-1 and TRBJ2-7; TCRdb indicates TRBD1, and absent DNA this call remains unverified. The CDR3 loop spans 12 amino acids. In germline, CDR1 is DFQATT, CDR2 SNEGSKA (reference sequence). This CDR3 reads CSATPTGYEQYF.

The V call is TRBV2, the J call TRBJ1-1. The germline V gene has CDR1 SNHLY and CDR2 FYNNEI. The CDR3 sequence is 15 residues long. Here the CDR3 reads CASSLVTVVGTEAFF.

The gene calls are TRBV7-2 and TRBJ2-4; the D call from TCRdb, TRBD1, cannot be confirmed without DNA. Germline-derived CDR1 and CDR2 are SGHTA and FQGNSA. This CDR3 is 17 amino acids long. CDR3 in amino acids: CASSFAGGSVTKNIQYF.

The chain employs TRBV12-3 or TRBV12-4 and TRBJ2-5; the D call from TCRdb, TRBD2, cannot be confirmed without DNA. This CDR3 has 17 residues. The CDR3 here is CASSLASGLAGQETQYF.

The rearrangement uses TRBV28 and TRBJ1-5; the TRBD1 assignment by TCRdb is unverifiable without DNA. The germline V gene has CDR1 MDHEN and CDR2 SYDVKM. The CDR3 extends over 14 amino acids. CDR3 region: CASSSGGQPKPQHF.

The chain combines TRBV30 with TRBJ2-3. Germline CDR1 is GTSNPN and CDR2 is SVGIG (reference sequence). The CDR3 consists of 11 residues. The CDR3 loop is CAWSPEDTQYF.

The chain joins TRBV29-1 to TRBJ2-7. CDR1 SQVTM and CDR2 ANQGSEA come from the germline V gene. There are 13 residues in the CDR3. The CDR3: CSVASTGSYEQYF.

The chain has TRBV29-1 and TRBJ2-5. The CDR3 is made up of 16 amino acids. Looked up from germline, CDR1 is SQVTM and CDR2 is ANQGSEA. CDR3 amino acids: CSVEDRGSRIEETQYF.

V and J are TRBV28 and TRBJ1-4; TCRdb proposes TRBD1, but this gene call is untestable without DNA. The CDR3 covers 14 residues. Germline values: CDR1 MDHEN, CDR2 SYDVKM. The CDR3 is CASSFHSGREKLFF.

V usage is TRBV9 and J usage is TRBJ1-4; TCRdb lists TRBD1, though no DNA is available to test this call. Germline values: CDR1 SGDLS, CDR2 YYNGEE. The CDR3 has 16 residues. This chain's CDR3 is CASSVAAGAVGEKLFF.

The chain uses TRBV5-1 and TRBJ1-1; with no DNA, the TCRdb D assignment of TRBD1 cannot be verified. This CDR3 comprises 14 residues. Germline V gene data show CDR1 as SGHRS and CDR2 as YFSETQ. The CDR3 region is CASSVQDSGTEAFF.

The V and J genes are TRBV5-1 and TRBJ2-5; TCRdb's D call, TRBD1, is unchecked because there is no DNA. This CDR3 has 14 amino acids. Germline V gene data show CDR1 as SGHRS and CDR2 as YFSETQ. CDR3 region: CASSRLQGEETQYF. The whole variable domain, filled in from reference TRBV5-1 and TRBJ2-5, reads KAGVTQTPRYLIKTRGQQVTLSCSPISGHRSVSWYQQTPGQGLQFLFEYFSETQRNKGNFPGRFSGRQFSNSRSEMNVSTLELGDSALYLCASSRLQGEETQYFGPGTRLLVL.

The rearrangement links TRBV20-1 to TRBJ2-6; without DNA, the TCRdb call of TRBD1 cannot be checked. The germline V gene has CDR1 DFQATT and CDR2 SNEGSKA (reference sequence). This CDR3 spans 14 amino acids. The CDR3 sequence: CSASTGSGANVLTF.

The chain links TRBV20-1 to TRBJ2-5; the D gene TCRdb calls, TRBD1, cannot be checked with no DNA. Germline CDR1 reads DFQATT; CDR2 reads SNEGSKA (reference sequence). This CDR3 has 15 amino acids. The CDR3 sequence is CSAENPGTGMETQYF.

The rearrangement links TRBV18 to TRBJ1-4; TCRdb gives TRBD1 as the D gene, but with no DNA this cannot be confirmed. CDR1 is KGHSH and CDR2 is LQKENI in the germline V gene. This CDR3 region has 13 residues. CDR3 amino acids: CASSTGNSEKLFF.

V usage is TRBV20-1 and J usage is TRBJ1-4; the D call from TCRdb, TRBD1, cannot be confirmed without DNA. This CDR3 has 11 residues. The V gene's germline CDR1 is DFQATT and CDR2 SNEGSKA (reference sequence). CDR3 protein: CSAALDEKLFF.

The chain has TRBV6-5 and TRBJ2-6; TCRdb designates TRBD1, a call that cannot be tested without DNA. The CDR3 has 19 residues. Germline V gene lookup returns CDR1 MNHEY and CDR2 SVGAGI. The CDR3 here is CASSYDRITFISGANVLTF.

The chain combines TRBV11-2 with TRBJ2-3. Per germline, CDR1 SGHAT and CDR2 FQNNGV. The CDR3 contains 14 residues. The chain's CDR3 is CASRPFSNTDTQYF.

The chain uses TRBV7-3 and TRBJ2-1. CDR1 and CDR2 (germline): SGHTA, FQGTGA. The CDR3 is 13 amino acids. The CDR3 spells CASSLAVGNEQFF.

The chain employs TRBV9 and TRBJ2-7; TCRdb selects TRBD1, and the lack of DNA leaves this call unchecked. This CDR3 is 15 amino acids long. Per germline, CDR1 SGDLS and CDR2 YYNGEE. This chain's CDR3 is CASSERDTSIYEQYF.

This chain connects TRBV7-6 to TRBJ2-1; checking the TCRdb D call of TRBD1 is not possible without DNA. The CDR3 is made up of 15 amino acids. Germline CDR1 reads SGHVS; CDR2 reads FNYEAQ. The CDR3 loop reads CASSMGDKAWGEQFF.

The chain links TRBV24-1 to TRBJ2-2; TCRdb picks TRBD1, but there is no DNA to check that call. Germline lookup yields CDR1 KGHDR and CDR2 SFDVKD. The CDR3 sequence is 14 residues long. The CDR3 loop is CATAGTGTTGELFF.

The chain combines TRBV11-2 with TRBJ2-3; TCRdb gives TRBD2 as the D gene, but with no DNA this cannot be confirmed. CDR3 length: 16 amino acids. Germline V gene sequence: CDR1 SGHAT, CDR2 FQNNGV. This CDR3 is CASSPGLAGAGDTQYF.

V gene TRBV29-1 combines with J gene TRBJ2-5; TCRdb indicates TRBD1, and absent DNA this call remains unverified. The CDR3 sequence is 12 residues long. The V gene's germline CDR1 is SQVTM and CDR2 ANQGSEA. CDR3 region: CSARGTGETQYF.

This chain links TRBV3-1 with TRBJ2-5; TCRdb picks TRBD2, but there is no DNA to check that call. The germline V gene has CDR1 LGHDT and CDR2 YNNKEL (reference sequence). This CDR3 is 17 amino acids long. CDR3 sequence: CASSPQPGLAAQETQYF.

This chain links TRBV4-2 with TRBJ1-1. Per the germline V gene, CDR1 is LGHNA and CDR2 is YNFKEQ. The CDR3 spans 17 residues. The CDR3 here is CASSQDRWRTANTEAFF.

The chain combines TRBV29-1 with TRBJ1-3; TCRdb reports TRBD1, a call that lacks DNA to check it against. CDR1 and CDR2 from the germline V gene are SQVTM and ANQGSEA. This CDR3 spans 13 amino acids. CDR3 residues: CSVARDSGNTIYF.

The V gene is TRBV30, the J gene TRBJ1-2; the TCRdb call, TRBD1, lacks DNA for checking. CDR1 is GTSNPN, CDR2 SVGIG, per germline (reference sequence). The CDR3 has 11 residues. The CDR3 region is CAWSVRTAHTF.

The gene calls are TRBV7-2 and TRBJ1-1; lacking DNA, the TRBD1 call made by TCRdb goes unchecked. Germline loops: CDR1 SGHTA, CDR2 FQGNSA. The CDR3 contains 15 residues. The CDR3 spells CASSLFTGMNTEAFF.

The chain uses TRBV4-1 and TRBJ2-7; TCRdb's assignment of TRBD2 cannot be checked, as there is no DNA. Germline CDR1 and CDR2: MGHRA and YSYEKL. The CDR3 contains 14 residues. The chain's CDR3 is CASSPLDAKGEQYF.

V and J are TRBV6-2 or TRBV6-3 and TRBJ2-7. This CDR3 region has 15 residues. CDR1 is MNHEY, CDR2 SVGEGT, per germline. The chain's CDR3 is CASSYFGQGTYEQYF.